A selection of T cell receptor beta chains follows, all from one sample in a study of persistence of HIV-infected CD4 T cells. Their recognized antigens are unknown. Sequencing used immunoSEQ multiplex PCR; TCRdb keeps in-frame clones, though not all of them. The table lists tens of thousands of clones, about 87% of them singletons. The material sequenced was CD4+ T cells sorted from PBMCs after approximately 19-hour stimulation, taken from a patient who received antiretroviral therapy. Receptors were obtained from an adult woman with HIV who was CMV-seropositive. The CDR3 runs from the conserved cysteine through the conserved F or W. The D gene is left open where the match is weak. Clone size is not always given. Where it is, it says once, few, many or a class for expanded clones.

>TRBJ2-1|TRBV27|.|TRBD2|18
TGTGCCAGCAGCTCCGGGACTAGCGGGGTTAGCTCCTACAATGAGCAGTTCTTC
CASSSGTSGVSSYNEQFF
>TRBJ1-4|TRBV5-4|.|.|13
TGTGCCAGCACCCGGGACGGAAATGAAAAACTGTTTTTT
CASTRDGNEKLFF
>TRBJ1-1|TRBV12-3/TRBV12-4|.|.|13
TGTGCCAGCAGTTTAGGCGAGAACACTGAAGCTTTCTTT
CASSLGENTEAFF
>TRBJ2-3|TRBV6-2/TRBV6-3|once|TRBD1|15
TGTGCCAGCAGTAAACAGGGGGCGCATGGAGATACGCAGTATTTT
CASSKQGAHGDTQYF
>TRBJ2-1|TRBV12-5|.|.|11
TGTGCTAGTGGTTCTCGGGGGGAGCAGTTCTTC
CASGSRGEQFF
>TRBJ1-2|TRBV12-3/TRBV12-4|.|TRBD1|12
TGTGCCAGCAGTCGGACAGGGTATGGCTACACCTTC
CASSRTGYGYTF
>TRBJ1-3|TRBV3-1/TRBV3-2|.|.|14
TGTGCCAGCAGCCAAGGGATCGTCGGAAACACCATATATTTT
CASSQGIVGNTIYF
>TRBJ2-5|TRBV7-6|.|TRBD2|17
TGTGCCAGCAGTCAGGGGCTAGCGGGGGGACGCGGGGAGACCCAGTACTTC
CASSQGLAGGRGETQYF
>TRBJ1-1|TRBV5-1|once|.|15
TGCGCCAGCAGCCCTGATCGACAGGAGGGTACTGAAGCTTTCTTT
CASSPDRQEGTEAFF
>TRBJ2-5|TRBV12-3/TRBV12-4|.|.|13
TGTGCCAGCAGTTTACCCCCGTCCGAGACCCAGTACTTC
CASSLPPSETQYF